This T cell receptor (beta chain) was identified in a study of blood T cell repertoires in COVID-19. Study background: Sites across the United States, Italy and Spain contributed samples from acute and convalescent COVID-19.

The CDR3 contains 14 residues. V lost 6 bases to trimming and J lost 1 base; unmatched junction nucleotides: 5. Germline assignment: CDR1 LNHDA and CDR2 SQIVND (reference sequence). Participants came from some 23 US areas, aged roughly 18 to 89 years. Some clones are missing from TCRdb's copy, which holds only in-frame ones; the method was immunoSEQ multiplex PCR. The repertoire consists of 200,000 to 250,000 clones, with 70% to 90% occurring once and the leading ten covering under 4%. This TCR was recovered from a woman in her forties with acute COVID-19. V usage is TRBV19 and J usage is TRBJ1-1, with 7 bases identical to TRBD1. Specimen: PBMCs or T cells enriched from blood (not recorded which). CDR3 DNA sequence: TGTGCCAGTAGCCAACAGGGGTGGAACACTGAAGCTTTCTTT. This sequence encodes CASSQQGWNTEAFF.